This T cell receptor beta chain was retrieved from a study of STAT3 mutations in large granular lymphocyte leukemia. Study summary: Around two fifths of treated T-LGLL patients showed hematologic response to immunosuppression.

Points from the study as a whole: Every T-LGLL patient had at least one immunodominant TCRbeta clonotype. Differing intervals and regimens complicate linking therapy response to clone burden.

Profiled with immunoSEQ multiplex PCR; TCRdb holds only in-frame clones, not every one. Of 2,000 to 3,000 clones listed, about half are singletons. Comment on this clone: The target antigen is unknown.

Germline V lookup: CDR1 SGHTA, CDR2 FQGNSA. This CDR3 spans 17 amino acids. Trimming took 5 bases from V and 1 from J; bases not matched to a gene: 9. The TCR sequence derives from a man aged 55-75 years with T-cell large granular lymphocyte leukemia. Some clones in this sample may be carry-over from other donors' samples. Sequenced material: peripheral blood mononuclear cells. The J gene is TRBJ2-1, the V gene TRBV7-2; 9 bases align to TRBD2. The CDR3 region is CASSPMVAGESYNEQFF. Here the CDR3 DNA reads TGTGCCAGCAGCCCTATGGTAGCGGGAGAGTCCTACAATGAGCAGTTCTTC. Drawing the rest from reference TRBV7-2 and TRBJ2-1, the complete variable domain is GAGVSQSPSNKVTEKGKDVELRCDPISGHTALYWYRQSLGQGLEFLIYFQGNSAPDKSGLPSDRFSAERTGGSVSTLTIQRTQQEDSAVYLCASSPMVAGESYNEQFFGPGTRLTVL.